These 19 T cell receptor beta chains were sequenced from one sample in a study of cytomegalovirus exposure and HLA in healthy donors. 13 Jbeta primers and 60 Vbeta primers were used for the PCR. Using immunoSEQ multiplex PCR, the repertoire was profiled, and TCRdb retains in-frame clones only, with some absent. The sample shows roughly 190,000 clones, around 77% of them seen only once. Specimen: PBMCs. The source of these receptors is a woman aged 25 to 39 in good health and CMV-seropositive.

This chain links TRBV18 with TRBJ1-5, with unresolved D. Germline CDR1 is KGHSH and CDR2 is LQKENI. The V end was cut by 0 bases, the J end by 7 bases, with 16 bases between. The CDR3 loop spans 16 amino acids. CDR3 loop: CASSPPGAGVDQPQHF. Written as DNA, the CDR3 is TGTGCCAGCTCACCACCAGGAGCCGGAGTAGACCAGCCCCAGCATTTT.

The chain uses TRBV27 and TRBJ2-2; a weak D match, TRBD2 (6 bases). V was clipped by 4 bases and J by 3 bases, with 15 bases between them. The CDR3 runs 16 residues. In germline, CDR1 is MNHEY, CDR2 SMNVEV (reference sequence). CDR3 loop: CASSSSRGIYTGELFF. In DNA, the CDR3 is TGTGCCAGCAGTTCCTCCCGCGGGATTTACACCGGGGAGCTGTTTTTT.

This chain links TRBV2 with TRBJ1-2, with D unclear. This CDR3 has 12 residues. In germline, CDR1 is SNHLY, CDR2 FYNNEI. Trimming removed 9 bases from V and 6 bases from J, with 14 bases in between. CDR3 residues: CASLLVQNGYTF. In DNA form, the CDR3 reads TGTGCCAGTCTCCTCGTACAGAATGGCTACACCTTC.

The CDR3 sequence: CASSFEDRFNYGYTF. CDR3 nucleotide sequence: TGTGCCAGCAGTTTCGAGGACAGGTTTAACTATGGCTACACCTTC. This rearrangement joins TRBV28 to TRBJ1-2; 7 positions agree with TRBD1. With V trimmed by 3 bases and J by 1 base, 5 bases remained unmatched. Per the germline V gene, CDR1 is MDHEN and CDR2 is SYDVKM. CDR3 length: 15 residues.

The V gene is TRBV11-3, the J gene TRBJ2-7, with no clear D. Germline lookup yields CDR1 SGHNT and CDR2 YENEEA. This CDR3 comprises 13 residues. Between the trimmed V and J ends, which lost 3 bases and 3 bases, there was a span of 9 bases. In DNA form, the CDR3 reads TGTGCCAGCAGCTTCGGCCAGGACTACGAGCAGTACTTC. This translates into CASSFGQDYEQYF.

The chain links TRBV5-1 to TRBJ2-7; a weak D match, TRBD1 (5 bases). The V gene lost 4 bases and the J gene lost 2 bases, with 13 bases spanning the gap. This CDR3 comprises 14 residues. CDR1 is SGHRS, CDR2 YFSETQ, per germline. The CDR3: CASSKDTEPYEQYF. CDR3 in DNA: TGCGCCAGCAGCAAGGACACAGAACCCTACGAGCAGTACTTC.

This clone was detected only a few times. The gene calls are TRBV29-1 and TRBJ2-3; 9 nucleotides agree with TRBD2. V lost 0 bases to trimming and J lost 6 bases; unmatched junction nucleotides: 13. Germline assignment: CDR1 SQVTM and CDR2 ANQGSEA. The CDR3 has 17 residues. The CDR3 loop is CSVEDWLAGGRRDTQYF. The CDR3, as DNA: TGCAGCGTTGAAGATTGGTTGGCGGGGGGGCGGAGGGATACGCAGTATTTT.

The chain joins TRBV29-1 to TRBJ2-1, with D unclear. Trimming removed 3 bases from V and 9 bases from J, with 15 bases in between. The CDR3 sequence is 13 residues long. The germline V gene encodes CDR1 SQVTM and CDR2 ANQGSEA. DNA of the CDR3: TGCAGCGTTGATAGAGAGGTTAGTTTTGAGCAGTTCTTC. Residues: CSVDREVSFEQFF.

The chain is built from TRBV11-2 and TRBJ1-2; D remains ambiguous. Germline CDR1 and CDR2: SGHAT and FQNNGV. The CDR3 consists of 14 residues. V dropped 1 base and J dropped 4 bases, with 10 bases sitting between them. This CDR3 is CASSLGLQIYGYTF. The DNA of the CDR3 is TGTGCCAGCAGCTTAGGTCTCCAGATCTATGGCTACACCTTC.

This chain's CDR3 is CASSLGFGGYTDTQYF. Written as DNA, the CDR3 is TGTGCCAGCAGCTTGGGTTTTGGCGGTTACACAGATACGCAGTATTTT. J is TRBJ2-3 and V is TRBV5-4; D not certain. Germline-derived CDR1 and CDR2 are SGHNT and YYREEE (reference sequence). The CDR3 loop spans 16 amino acids. V dropped 0 bases and J dropped 2 bases, with 13 bases sitting between them.

This clone was seen only a few times. The chain recombines TRBV5-6 with TRBJ1-4, with TRBD1 matching over 8 bases. CDR3 length: 14 residues. Trimming at V came to 4 bases and at J to 5 bases, leaving 4 bases not matched to a gene. Germline V gene lookup returns CDR1 SGHDT and CDR2 YYEEEE. The CDR3 DNA reads TGTGCCAGCAGCCGGGACAGGAGGAATGAAAAACTGTTTTTT. As protein: CASSRDRRNEKLFF.

The chain joins TRBV6-1 to TRBJ1-1, with D perhaps matching TRBD1 (6 bases). The CDR3 has 14 residues. Germline CDR1 is MNHNS and CDR2 is SASEGT. Trimming pared 6 bases from V and 1 base from J, leaving 12 bases between. CDR3 bases: TGTGCCAGCAGCCTGGGACAAGAGAACACTGAAGCTTTCTTT. It yields the protein CASSLGQENTEAFF.

The chain joins TRBV6-5 to TRBJ1-5; D remains ambiguous. Germline V gene sequence: CDR1 MNHEY, CDR2 SVGAGI. Between the trimmed V and J ends, which lost 7 bases and 5 bases, there was a span of 12 bases. The CDR3 has 13 amino acids. CDR3 DNA: TGTGCCAGCACGGGAAGGGAAGATCAGCCCCAGCATTTT. It translates to CASTGREDQPQHF.

This clone came up a few times. V and J are TRBV5-6 and TRBJ2-7; perhaps TRBD1 as D (6 bases). The CDR3 sequence is 13 residues long. Germline CDR1 is SGHDT and CDR2 is YYEEEE. V was shortened by 4 bases and J by 4 bases, with 12 bases between the two germline ends. This CDR3 is CASSTGIPYEQYF. The CDR3 region has the DNA TGTGCCAGCAGCACAGGGATACCTTACGAGCAGTACTTC.

The genes are TRBV12-5 and TRBJ1-3, with a possible D match to TRBD1 (6 bases). From germline, CDR1 is LGHNT and CDR2 FRNRAP. The CDR3 is 14 residues long. With 6 bases removed from V and 4 bases from J, the gap between germline ends came to 13 bases. CDR3 residues: CASGSGTKGNTIYF. The CDR3 coding sequence is TGTGCTAGTGGCTCCGGGACAAAAGGAAACACCATATATTTT.

The rearrangement links TRBV9 to TRBJ2-2, with TRBD2 matching over 7 bases. V gave up 4 bases and J gave up 5 bases; unmatched junction bases: 14. CDR1 and CDR2 (germline): SGDLS, YYNGEE. The CDR3 sequence is 17 residues long. The CDR3, as DNA: TGTGCCAGCAGCACCCCGTCTAGCGGCCAGAGGACCGGGGAGCTGTTTTTT. This encodes CASSTPSSGQRTGELFF.

The table lists this clone with a few counts. The chain has TRBV6-1 and TRBJ1-4; 7 nucleotides align to TRBD1. CDR1 and CDR2 (germline): MNHNS, SASEGT. There are 15 residues in the CDR3. V lost 6 bases to trimming and J lost 6 bases; unmatched junction nucleotides: 10. The CDR3 DNA follows: TGTGCCAGCAGAGATCCAGGGGGAAGTTATGAAAAACTGTTTTTT. The encoded protein is CASRDPGGSYEKLFF.

The V call is TRBV2, the J call TRBJ2-4, with TRBD1 matching over 8 bases. V trimming: 3 bases; J trimming: 6 bases; junction bases outside the gene matches: 7. Germline lookup yields CDR1 SNHLY and CDR2 FYNNEI. The CDR3 extends over 15 amino acids. In nucleotides, the CDR3 is TGTGCCAGCAGTGAGAATTTCGGACAGGGAAACATTCAGTACTTC. This translates into CASSENFGQGNIQYF.

The chain links TRBV16 to TRBJ2-2; perhaps TRBD2 as D (6 bases). This CDR3 region has 14 residues. Germline V gene data show CDR1 as KGHSY and CDR2 as FQNENV. V was shortened by 3 bases and J by 8 bases, with 13 bases between the two germline ends. In DNA, the CDR3 is TGTGCCAGCAGCCAGACTAGTACCCCGGGGGAGCTGTTTTTT. Protein sequence: CASSQTSTPGELFF.